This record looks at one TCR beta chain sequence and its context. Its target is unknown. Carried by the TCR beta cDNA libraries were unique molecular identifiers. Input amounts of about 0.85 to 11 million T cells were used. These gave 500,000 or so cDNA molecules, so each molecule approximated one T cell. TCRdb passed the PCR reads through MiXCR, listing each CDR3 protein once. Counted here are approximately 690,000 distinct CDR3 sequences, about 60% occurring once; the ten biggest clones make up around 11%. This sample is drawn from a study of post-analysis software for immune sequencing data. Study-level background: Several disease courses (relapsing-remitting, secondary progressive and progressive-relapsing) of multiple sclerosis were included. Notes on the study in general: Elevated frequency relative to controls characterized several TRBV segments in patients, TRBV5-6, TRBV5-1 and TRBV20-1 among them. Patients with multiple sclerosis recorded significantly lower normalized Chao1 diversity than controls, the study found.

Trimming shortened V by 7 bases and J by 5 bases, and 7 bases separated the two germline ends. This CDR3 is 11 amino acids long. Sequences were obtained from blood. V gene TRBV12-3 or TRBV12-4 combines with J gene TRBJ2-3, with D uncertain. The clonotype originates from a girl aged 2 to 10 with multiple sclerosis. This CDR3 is CASTWGDTQYF. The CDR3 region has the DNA TGTGCCAGCACCTGGGGAGATACGCAGTATTTT.